The rows below give T cell receptor beta chains drawn from one sample of a study of shared clonotypes between healthy human individuals. The table came from immunoSEQ multiplex PCR; TCRdb's copy has only in-frame clones and leaves some out. Counted here are some 500,000 clones, less than 80% occurring once; the ten biggest clones make up about 12%. The specimen sequenced was PBMCs. The receptors derive from a woman between 40 and 55 years old in good health. Some clones in this sample may be carry-over from other donors' samples. Each CDR3 is given with its conserved first and last residue. Fields, in order: CDR3 length, V gene, CDR3 protein.

12,TRBV5-4,CASISRGYEQYF
15,TRBV27,CASSLSGQGRWAQYF
14,TRBV5-1,CASSGNDLTDTQYF
15,TRBV2,CASSELFSGANVLTF
15,TRBV7-8,CASSLVSGEGNTIYF
13,TRBV6-6,CASRVAAQETQYF
14,TRBV10-3,CAINQGGLAGEQYF
14,TRBV28,CASSSRGEVEPQHF
15,TRBV18,CASSPVDIRYNEQFF
16,TRBV10-2,CASSGDGEGLGEKLFF
14,TRBV18,CASSPDAGNNEQFF
14,TRBV5-1,CASSFTGTNTEAFF
16,TRBV2,CASSERGTSGSRAQYF
15,TRBV4-3,CASSYYRDSYNEQFF
17,TRBV18,CASSPGTSGRAADTQYF
16,TRBV4-3,CASSQETSGSYNEQFF
15,TRBV4-2,CASSQDRGPYYGYTF
14,TRBV6-4,CASSDGTGGTEAFF
13,TRBV5-4,CASSFSGTYGYTF
17,TRBV15,CATSRDRRDRALTEAFF
12,TRBV30,CAWSVGTYEQYF
15,TRBV18,CASSPGGQYNQPQHF
15,TRBV6-1,CASSFTGVGIETQYF
15,TRBV5-1,CASSTQTGEEETQYF
16,TRBV15,CATSRVGGQLNYGYTF
15,TRBV5-5,CASSFGTANTGELFF
14,TRBV11-2,CASSLGPTNQPQHF
12,TRBV2,CASGIGSYEQYF
17,TRBV28,CASSFSGQGIIADTQYF
13,TRBV9,CASSVGLTDTQYF
17,TRBV7-2,CASSLSGGGVSTDTQYF
17,TRBV4-2,CASSQVSTDSPFREQYF
13,TRBV30,CAWSFGIPPGAFF
15,TRBV5-1,CASSPRPGTSGELFF
12,TRBV2,CASSPDLGTQYF
15,TRBV7-3,CASSLGAEMSYGYTF
15,TRBV27,CASSLSGPAWEKLFF
17,TRBV28,CASSPPPGQGFLTEAFF
14,TRBV2,CASSSQRQDYGYTF
15,TRBV7-2,CASSLRTGGFTEAFF
12,TRBV4-1,CASSYLRGEQYF
15,TRBV6-6,CASSYSLAGSYEQYF
15,TRBV2,CASSEWPGRGGELFF